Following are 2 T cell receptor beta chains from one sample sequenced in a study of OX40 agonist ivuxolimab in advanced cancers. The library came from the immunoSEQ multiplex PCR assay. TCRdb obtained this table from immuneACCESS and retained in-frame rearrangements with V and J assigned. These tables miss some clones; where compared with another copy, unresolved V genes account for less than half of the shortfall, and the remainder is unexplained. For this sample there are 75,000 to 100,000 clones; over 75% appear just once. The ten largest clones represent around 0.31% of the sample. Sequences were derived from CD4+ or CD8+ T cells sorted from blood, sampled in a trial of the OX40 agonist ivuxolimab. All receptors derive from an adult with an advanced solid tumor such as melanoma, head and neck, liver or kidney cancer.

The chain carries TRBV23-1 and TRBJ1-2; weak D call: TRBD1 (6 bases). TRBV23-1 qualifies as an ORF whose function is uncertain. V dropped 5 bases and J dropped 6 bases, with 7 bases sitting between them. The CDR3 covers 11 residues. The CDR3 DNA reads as TGCGCCAGCAGTAGACAGGATGGCTACACCTTC. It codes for CASSRQDGYTF.

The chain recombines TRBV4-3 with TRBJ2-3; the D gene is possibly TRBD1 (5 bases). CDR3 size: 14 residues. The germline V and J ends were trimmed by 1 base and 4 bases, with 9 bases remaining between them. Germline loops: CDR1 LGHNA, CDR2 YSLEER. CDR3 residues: CASSQVLGADTQYF. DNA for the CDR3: TGCGCCAGCAGCCAAGTGTTAGGGGCAGATACGCAGTATTTT.